The 18 T cell receptor beta chains in this list originate from one sample, sequenced in a study of cytomegalovirus exposure and HLA in healthy donors. 13 Jbeta primers and 60 Vbeta primers were used for the PCR. The protocol was immunoSEQ multiplex PCR, while the TCRdb copy is restricted to in-frame clones and leaves out a portion. The table has about 170,000 clones, 85% seen once. Source material: PBMCs. Every receptor here comes from a man under 40 in good health and CMV-seropositive.

The V call is TRBV10-3, the J call TRBJ1-1, with TRBD1 identical over 9 bases. The V gene end was trimmed by 4 bases and the J gene end by 5 bases; junction bases not matched to a gene: 14. The CDR3 is 17 amino acids. CDR1 and CDR2 (germline): ENHRY, SYGVKD. The CDR3 reads CAISGLRPGQGLTEAFF. CDR3 coding DNA: TGTGCCATCAGTGGCTTACGACCGGGACAGGGATTGACTGAAGCTTTCTTT.

CDR3 region: CASSPRTGGSAQQRQYF. CDR3 in DNA: TGTGCCAGCAGCCCTCGGACAGGGGGCTCCGCACAACAGCGGCAGTACTTC. The chain uses TRBV11-2 and TRBJ2-7, with 11 bases matching TRBD1. The CDR3 length is 17 residues. Germline values: CDR1 SGHAT, CDR2 FQNNGV. The junction had 18 bases not matched to a gene; V was cut back by 5 bases and J by 9 bases.

The J gene is TRBJ2-5, the V gene TRBV11-2, with 8 positions matching TRBD1. The CDR3 runs to 15 residues. After removal of 4 bases from V and 4 bases from J, the junction contained 8 bases not matched to a gene. Germline V CDR1 and CDR2: SGHAT, FQNNGV. The CDR3: CASSSPQGAGETQYF. CDR3 nucleotide sequence: TGTGCCAGCAGCTCACCCCAGGGGGCTGGAGAGACCCAGTACTTC.

This chain links TRBV19 with TRBJ1-1; D is possibly TRBD1 (6 bases). Germline loops: CDR1 LNHDA, CDR2 SQIVND (reference sequence). The CDR3 has 16 residues. Trimming pared 5 bases from V and 2 bases from J, leaving 18 bases between. The CDR3 here is CASSRYARGANTEAFF. For the CDR3, the DNA is TGTGCCAGTAGTCGATACGCCAGGGGAGCTAACACTGAAGCTTTCTTT. Based on the CDR3 plus reference TRBV19 and TRBJ1-1, the full variable domain is DGGITQSPKYLFRKEGQNVTLSCEQNLNHDAMYWYRQDPGQGLRLIYYSQIVNDFQKGDIAEGYSVSREKKESFPLTVTSAQKNPTAFYLCASSRYARGANTEAFFGQGTRLTVV.

The rearrangement links TRBV9 to TRBJ2-3; 11 bases are a match to TRBD2. The J segment lost 1 base and the V segment lost 5 bases, leaving 3 bases of the junction unmatched. CDR3 length: 15 residues. From germline, CDR1 is SGDLS and CDR2 YYNGEE. CDR3 region: CASSTSGRGTDTQYF. The CDR3 DNA is TGTGCCAGCAGTACTAGCGGGAGAGGCACAGATACGCAGTATTTT.

This clone was counted between two and nine times. The chain recombines TRBV7-6 with TRBJ2-1; possibly TRBD2 for D (5 bases). The CDR3 consists of 13 residues. The V gene's germline CDR1 is SGHVS and CDR2 FNYEAQ. The V and J ends lost 3 bases and 7 bases respectively, with 10 bases between them. This CDR3 is CASSFGVVNEQFF. CDR3 in DNA: TGTGCCAGCAGCTTCGGGGTGGTGAATGAGCAGTTCTTC.

The chain joins TRBV14 to TRBJ2-1; the D gene is possibly TRBD2 (6 bases). The CDR3 is 16 residues long. Germline values: CDR1 SGHDN, CDR2 FVKESK. The V and J ends lost 3 bases and 3 bases respectively, with 15 bases between them. CDR3 sequence reads: CASSQLGLPDYNEQFF. CDR3 DNA sequence: TGTGCCAGCAGCCAGTTGGGACTCCCTGACTACAATGAGCAGTTCTTC.

The V call is TRBV11-3, the J call TRBJ1-3, with TRBD1 matching over 7 bases. Germline lookup yields CDR1 SGHNT and CDR2 YENEEA. V lost 5 bases to trimming and J lost 4 bases; unmatched junction nucleotides: 5. This CDR3 is 14 amino acids long. The CDR3 DNA reads as TGTGCCAGCAGCAGGGGACAGTCAGGAAACACCATATATTTT. Translating gives CASSRGQSGNTIYF.

The sample holds a few counts of this clone. The V and J genes are TRBV4-3 and TRBJ1-2, with TRBD1 identical over 7 bases. From germline, CDR1 is LGHNA and CDR2 YSLEER. CDR3 size: 15 residues. After removal of 3 bases from V and 8 bases from J, the junction contained 12 bases not matched to a gene. The DNA of the CDR3 is TGCGCCAGCAGCCAGGACACCGACAGGGAGAGGGGCTACACCTTC. This codes for CASSQDTDRERGYTF.

In its sample, this clone was seen once. Other DNA sequences in this specimen translate into the identical CDR3. The chain uses TRBV9 and TRBJ2-1; 10 bases map to TRBD2. Germline CDR1 and CDR2: SGDLS and YYNGEE. This CDR3 is built from 15 residues. The J segment lost 4 bases and the V segment lost 4 bases, leaving 5 bases of the junction unmatched. The CDR3 region has the DNA TGTGCCAGCAGCTCTAGCGGGAGCAAATACAATGAGCAGTTCTTC. This gives the protein CASSSSGSKYNEQFF. Full variable domain (missing parts from reference TRBV9 and TRBJ2-1): DSGVTQTPKHLITATGQRVTLRCSPRSGDLSVYWYQQSLDQGLQFLIQYYNGEERAKGNILERFSAQQFPDLHSELNLSSLELGDSALYFCASSSSGSKYNEQFFGPGTRLTVL.

This clone was seen more than once but under ten times. The chain is built from TRBV5-1 and TRBJ2-1, with 9 bases matching TRBD1. The CDR3 runs to 14 residues. Germline CDR1 and CDR2: SGHRS and YFSETQ. J lost 4 bases, V lost 3 bases, and 2 bases had no gene match. This CDR3 is CASSSGQGYNEQFF. CDR3 DNA sequence: TGCGCCAGCAGCTCGGGACAGGGATACAATGAGCAGTTCTTC.

V and J are TRBV12-1 and TRBJ2-1; TRBD2 reflects the table's D call only, with no check against the DNA. TRBV12-1 is tagged as a pseudogene. There are 15 residues in the CDR3. CDR3 nucleotides: TGTGCCAGCAGCTTTCGATTTACGGGACTAAATGAGCAGTTCTTC. This gives the protein CASSFRFTGLNEQFF.

The rearrangement uses TRBV4-3 and TRBJ1-5; possible D gene TRBD1, 6 bases. The CDR3 spans 15 residues. Germline V gives CDR1 LGHNA, CDR2 YSLEER. Trimming took 1 base from V and 2 from J, leaving 9 bases between them. The CDR3 spells CASSQARTGNQPQHF. For the CDR3, the DNA is TGCGCCAGCAGCCAAGCACGGACAGGCAATCAGCCCCAGCATTTT.

The chain links TRBV7-9 to TRBJ2-6; tentative D call: TRBD1 (6 bases). Deletions cut 5 bases from V and 1 base from J, with 9 bases between. CDR3 size: 15 residues. Germline V gene data show CDR1 as SEHNR and CDR2 as FQNEAQ (reference sequence). The CDR3 reads CASSPGTSGANVLTF. The CDR3 DNA follows: TGTGCCAGCAGCCCAGGGACATCTGGGGCCAACGTCCTGACTTTC.

V usage is TRBV19 and J usage is TRBJ2-7; TRBD2 is a possible D gene (5 bases). The CDR3 consists of 19 residues. V lost 7 bases and J lost 3, with 31 bases in between. Germline CDR1 is LNHDA and CDR2 is SQIVND (reference sequence). The DNA for the CDR3 is TGTGCCAGTACTAAGTACTGTCAGGAGGTCCTCAAGCGAAACTACGAGCAGTACGTC. Protein product: CASTKYCQEVLKRNYEQYV.

This chain connects TRBV5-4 to TRBJ2-1; the match to TRBD2 covers 8 bases. The CDR3 totals 16 residues. Germline assignment: CDR1 SGHNT and CDR2 YYREEE (reference sequence). After removal of 4 bases from V and 7 bases from J, the junction contained 13 bases not matched to a gene. The CDR3 spells CASSRGGSGSNNEQFF. The CDR3 DNA reads as TGTGCCAGCAGCCGCGGGGGAAGCGGGAGCAATAATGAGCAGTTCTTC.

Concerning this clone itself: The same CDR3 is also encoded by other DNA sequences in this sample. The chain has TRBV11-2 and TRBJ2-3, with D possibly being TRBD2 (5 bases). The germline V and J ends were trimmed by 2 bases and 0 bases, with 6 bases remaining between them. This CDR3 has 14 amino acids. The germline gives CDR1 SGHAT, CDR2 FQNNGV. The CDR3 DNA follows: TGTGCCAGCAGCTTAAGACTAAGCACAGATACGCAGTATTTT. It yields the protein CASSLRLSTDTQYF. Using reference TRBV11-2 and TRBJ2-3 for the parts outside the CDR3, the full variable domain is EAGVAQSPRYKIIEKRQSVAFWCNPISGHATLYWYQQILGQGPKLLIQFQNNGVVDDSQLPKDRFSAERLKGVDSTLKIQPAKLEDSAVYLCASSLRLSTDTQYFGPGTRLTVL.

The chain has TRBV14 and TRBJ2-3, with TRBD1 matching over 9 bases. Germline loops: CDR1 SGHDN, CDR2 FVKESK. Trimming cost V 1 base and J 5 bases; bases outside gene matches: 7. This CDR3 comprises 16 residues. The CDR3 loop reads CASSQGRNRGLDTQYF. The CDR3 DNA is TGTGCCAGCAGCCAAGGGAGGAACAGGGGGCTAGATACGCAGTATTTT.